Listed below are T cell receptor beta chains from one sample, sequenced in a study of shared clonotypes between healthy human individuals. The table came from immunoSEQ multiplex PCR; TCRdb's copy has only in-frame clones and leaves some out. The table lists 2 million to 2.5 million clones, approximately 93% of them singletons. The source material was naive CD4+ T cells from PBMCs. Receptor source: a man aged 18 to 30 in good health. Some clones in this sample may be carry-over from other donors' samples. The CDR3 runs from the conserved cysteine through the conserved F or W. A D gene is named only where the DNA matches it firmly. The size entry is marked missing in some rows and otherwise reads once, few, many or a size class.

cdr3_length,d_call,clone_size,v_call,j_call,cdr3_nt,cdr3_aa
15,TRBD1,once,TRBV5-4,TRBJ2-3,TGTGCCAGCAGCTTAAACAGGGGGCGGACAGATACGCAGTATTTT,CASSLNRGRTDTQYF
17,-,-,TRBV5-4,TRBJ1-2,TGTGCCAGCAGCTTGGATTTGTGGGCCTCCAGGGACTATGGCTACACCTTC,CASSLDLWASRDYGYTF
12,-,-,TRBV6-1,TRBJ2-3,TGTGCCAGCAGTGACAGGGCTGATACGCAGTATTTT,CASSDRADTQYF
13,-,-,TRBV25-1,TRBJ2-7,TGTGCCAGCAGTAGCGCCTCGGTCCCCGAGCAGTACTTC,CASSSASVPEQYF
15,TRBD2,-,TRBV5-4,TRBJ2-1,TGTGCCAGCAGCTCGCGCCGGGAGGGCCTCAATGAGCAGTTCTTC,CASSSRREGLNEQFF
14,-,-,TRBV18,TRBJ2-7,TGTGCCAGCTCGCCTCCCCAGCCCCGGTACGAGCAGTACTTC,CASSPPQPRYEQYF
12,-,-,TRBV4-2,TRBJ1-2,TGTGCCAGCCTTAAGGGAGGTGATGGCTACACCTTC,CASLKGGDGYTF
16,TRBD2,-,TRBV10-1,TRBJ2-1,TGCGCCAGCAGCCCACAAGTACTAGCGGGAGTAAATGAGCAGTTCTTC,CASSPQVLAGVNEQFF
16,TRBD1,once,TRBV28,TRBJ2-1,TGTGCCAGCACCTTACCCGGACAGGGGAGGTACAATGAGCAGTTCTTC,CASTLPGQGRYNEQFF
13,TRBD2,-,TRBV7-7,TRBJ2-5,TGTGCCAGCAGCAAGGGACTAGCGGAGACCCAGTACTTC,CASSKGLAETQYF
18,TRBD2,once,TRBV5-1,TRBJ2-3,TGCGCCAGCAGCTTGGGGGCTAGCGGGAGACTGGTTTCGGATACGCAGTATTTT,CASSLGASGRLVSDTQYF
15,TRBD1,-,TRBV5-4,TRBJ2-5,TGTGCCAGCAGCTCGGAGGACAGGTTCTCAGAGACCCAGTACTTC,CASSSEDRFSETQYF
12,-,-,TRBV6-6,TRBJ1-4,TGTGCCAGCAGTTCATTTAATGAAAAACTGTTTTTT,CASSSFNEKLFF
15,TRBD1,-,TRBV5-4,TRBJ1-2,TGTGCCAGCAGCTTGGCGGGACAGGGGGCTTTTGGCTACACCTTC,CASSLAGQGAFGYTF
18,TRBD1,-,TRBV7-9,TRBJ2-3,TGTGCCAGCAGCTTGTTATTAGGTTGGGACAGGGGTACAGATACGCAGTATTTT,CASSLLLGWDRGTDTQYF